This TCR beta chain was identified in a study of CD8 T cells in Susac syndrome. The CDR3 is made up of 12 amino acids. Germline lookup yields CDR1 GTSNPN and CDR2 SVGIG (reference sequence). Trimming took 2 bases from V and 7 from J; bases not matched to a gene: 3. RNA amounts of about 0.5 to 1 ug underwent reverse transcription with random hexamers. TCR beta CDR3 was amplified by immunoSEQ covering 54 Vbeta and 13 Jbeta. TCRdb used MiXCR to reprocess the immunoSEQ multiplex PCR reads, holding one entry per CDR3 protein. This table has hundreds of thousands of distinct CDR3 sequences, 93% appearing once. CD8+ and CD4+ T cells circulating in blood were sequenced for TCR beta. The study used treatment-naive patients who had stable or active relapsing-remitting disease as multiple sclerosis controls.

The clonotype originates from a human donor with multiple sclerosis. The material sequenced was CD4+ T cells from PBMCs. The genes are TRBV30 and TRBJ1-1; 8 bases are a match to TRBD1. The CDR3, as DNA: TGTGCCTGGAGTTTAGGACAGGGTGAAGCTTTCTTT. It encodes CAWSLGQGEAFF.